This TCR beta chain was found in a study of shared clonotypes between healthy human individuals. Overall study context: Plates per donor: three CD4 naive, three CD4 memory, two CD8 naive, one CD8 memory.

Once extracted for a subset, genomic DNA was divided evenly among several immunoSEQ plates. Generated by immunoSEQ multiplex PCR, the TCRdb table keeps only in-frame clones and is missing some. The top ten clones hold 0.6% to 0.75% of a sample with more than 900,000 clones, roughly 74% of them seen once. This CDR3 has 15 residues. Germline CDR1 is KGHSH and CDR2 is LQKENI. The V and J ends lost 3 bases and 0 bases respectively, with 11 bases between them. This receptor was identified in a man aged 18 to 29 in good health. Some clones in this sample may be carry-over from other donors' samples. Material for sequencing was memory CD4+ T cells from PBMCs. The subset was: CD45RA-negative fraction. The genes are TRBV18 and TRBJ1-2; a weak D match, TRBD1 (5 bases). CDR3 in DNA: TGTGCCAGCTCACCGTCGGGGCCCCCTAACTATGGCTACACCTTC. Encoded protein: CASSPSGPPNYGYTF.